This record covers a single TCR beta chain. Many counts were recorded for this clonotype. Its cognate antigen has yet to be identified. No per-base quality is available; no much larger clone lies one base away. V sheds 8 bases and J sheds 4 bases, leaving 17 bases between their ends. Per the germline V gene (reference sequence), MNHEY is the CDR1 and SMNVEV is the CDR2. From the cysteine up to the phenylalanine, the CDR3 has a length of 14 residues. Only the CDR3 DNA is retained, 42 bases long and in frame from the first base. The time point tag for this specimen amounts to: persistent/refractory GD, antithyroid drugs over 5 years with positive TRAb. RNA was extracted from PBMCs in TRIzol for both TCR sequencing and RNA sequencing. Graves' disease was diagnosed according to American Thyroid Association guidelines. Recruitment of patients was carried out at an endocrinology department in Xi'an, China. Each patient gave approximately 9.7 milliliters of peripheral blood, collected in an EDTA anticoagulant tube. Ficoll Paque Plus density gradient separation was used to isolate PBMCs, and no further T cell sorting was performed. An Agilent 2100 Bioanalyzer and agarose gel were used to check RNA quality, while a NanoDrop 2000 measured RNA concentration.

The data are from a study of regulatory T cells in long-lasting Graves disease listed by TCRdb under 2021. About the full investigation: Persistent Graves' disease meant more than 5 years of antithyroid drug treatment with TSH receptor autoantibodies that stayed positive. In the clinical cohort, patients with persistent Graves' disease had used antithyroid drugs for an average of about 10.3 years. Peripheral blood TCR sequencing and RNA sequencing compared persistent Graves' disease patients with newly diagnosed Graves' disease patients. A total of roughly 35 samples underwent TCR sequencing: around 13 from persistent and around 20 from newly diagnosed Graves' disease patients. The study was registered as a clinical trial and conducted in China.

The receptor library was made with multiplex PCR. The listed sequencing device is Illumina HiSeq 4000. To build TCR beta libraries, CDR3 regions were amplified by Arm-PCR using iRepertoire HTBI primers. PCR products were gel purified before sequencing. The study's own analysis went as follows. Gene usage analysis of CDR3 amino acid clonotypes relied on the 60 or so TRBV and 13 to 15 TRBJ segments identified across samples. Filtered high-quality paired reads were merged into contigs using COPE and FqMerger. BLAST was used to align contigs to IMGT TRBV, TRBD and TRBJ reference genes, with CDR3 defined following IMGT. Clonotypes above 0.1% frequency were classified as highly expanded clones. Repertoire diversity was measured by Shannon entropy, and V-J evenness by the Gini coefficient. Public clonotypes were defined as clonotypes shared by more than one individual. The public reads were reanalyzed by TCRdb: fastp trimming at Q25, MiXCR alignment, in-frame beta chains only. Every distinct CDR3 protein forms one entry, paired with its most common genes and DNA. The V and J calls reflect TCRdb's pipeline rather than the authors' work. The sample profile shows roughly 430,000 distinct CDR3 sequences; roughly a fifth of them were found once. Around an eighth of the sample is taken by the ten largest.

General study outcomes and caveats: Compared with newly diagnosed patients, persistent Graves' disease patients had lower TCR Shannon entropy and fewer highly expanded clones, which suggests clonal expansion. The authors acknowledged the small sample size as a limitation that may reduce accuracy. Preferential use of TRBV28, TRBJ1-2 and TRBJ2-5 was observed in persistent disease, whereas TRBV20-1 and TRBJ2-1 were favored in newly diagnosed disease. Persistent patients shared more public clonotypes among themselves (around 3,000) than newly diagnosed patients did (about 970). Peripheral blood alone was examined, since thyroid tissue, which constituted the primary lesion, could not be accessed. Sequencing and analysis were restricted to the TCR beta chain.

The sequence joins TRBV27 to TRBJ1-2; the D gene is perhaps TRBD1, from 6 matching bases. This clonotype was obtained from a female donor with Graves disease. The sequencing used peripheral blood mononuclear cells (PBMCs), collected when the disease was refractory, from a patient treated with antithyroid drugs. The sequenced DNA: TGTGCCAGCGGCACAGGGACGTGGAGCTATGGCTACACCTTC. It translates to CASGTGTWSYGYTF.